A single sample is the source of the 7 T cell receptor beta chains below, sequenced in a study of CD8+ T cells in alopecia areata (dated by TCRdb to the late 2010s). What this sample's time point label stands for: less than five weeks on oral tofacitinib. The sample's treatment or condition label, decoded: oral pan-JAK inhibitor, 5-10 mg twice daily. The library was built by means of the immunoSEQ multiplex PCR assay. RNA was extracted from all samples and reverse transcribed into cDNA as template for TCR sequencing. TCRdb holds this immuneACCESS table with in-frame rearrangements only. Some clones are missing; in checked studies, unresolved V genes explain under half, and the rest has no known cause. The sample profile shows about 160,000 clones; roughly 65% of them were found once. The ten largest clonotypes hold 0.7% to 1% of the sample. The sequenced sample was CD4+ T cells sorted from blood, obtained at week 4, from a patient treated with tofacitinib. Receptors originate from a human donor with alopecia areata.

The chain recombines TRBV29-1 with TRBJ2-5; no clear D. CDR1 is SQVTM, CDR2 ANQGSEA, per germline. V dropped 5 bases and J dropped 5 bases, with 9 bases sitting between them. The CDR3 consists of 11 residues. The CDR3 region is CSVRRRETQYF. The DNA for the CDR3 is TGCAGCGTTAGGCGGCGGGAGACCCAGTACTTC.

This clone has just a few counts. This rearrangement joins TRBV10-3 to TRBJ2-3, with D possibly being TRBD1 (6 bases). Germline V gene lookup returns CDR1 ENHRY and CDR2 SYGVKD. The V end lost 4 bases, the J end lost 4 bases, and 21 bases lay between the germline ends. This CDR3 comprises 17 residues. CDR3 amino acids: CAISVNREHGVADTQYF. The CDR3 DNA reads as TGTGCCATCAGTGTTAACAGGGAGCATGGGGTCGCAGATACGCAGTATTTT.

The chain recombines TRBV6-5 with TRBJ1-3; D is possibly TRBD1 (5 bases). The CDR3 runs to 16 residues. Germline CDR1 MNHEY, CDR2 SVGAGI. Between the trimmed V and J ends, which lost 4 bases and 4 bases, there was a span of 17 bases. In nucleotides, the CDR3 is TGTGCCAGCAGTTTGAGTATCGCTGGGGGGGGAAACACCATATATTTT. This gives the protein CASSLSIAGGGNTIYF.

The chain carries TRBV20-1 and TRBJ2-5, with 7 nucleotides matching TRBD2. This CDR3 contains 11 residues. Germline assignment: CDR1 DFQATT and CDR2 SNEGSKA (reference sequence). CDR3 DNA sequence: TGCAGCACTGGACTAGAAGAGACCCAGTACTTC. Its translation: CSTGLEETQYF.

The CDR3 sequence: CASSGDRAITDTQYF. CDR3 DNA: TGTGCCAGCAGCGGCGACAGGGCGATCACAGATACGCAGTATTTT. The chain combines TRBV11-2 with TRBJ2-3, with 7 bases lining up with TRBD1. The CDR3 spans 15 residues. Trimming took 5 bases from V and 2 from J; bases not matched to a gene: 7. CDR1 is SGHAT, CDR2 FQNNGV, per germline.

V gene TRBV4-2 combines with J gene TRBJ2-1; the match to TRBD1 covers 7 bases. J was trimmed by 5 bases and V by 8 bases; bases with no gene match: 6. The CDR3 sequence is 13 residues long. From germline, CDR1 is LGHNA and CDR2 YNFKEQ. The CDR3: CASRGQRDNEQFF. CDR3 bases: TGTGCCAGCCGGGGACAGAGAGACAATGAGCAGTTCTTC.

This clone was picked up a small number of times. CDR3 region: CASSFRQGSYGYTF. CDR3 in DNA: TGTGCCAGCAGCTTCCGACAGGGCAGCTATGGCTACACCTTC. J is TRBJ1-2 and V is TRBV7-2; 7 nucleotides align to TRBD1. This CDR3 is 14 amino acids long. V gave up 3 bases and J gave up 4 bases; unmatched junction bases: 5. CDR1 and CDR2 (germline): SGHTA, FQGNSA.